Each of the 15 T cell receptor beta chains below was sequenced from the same sample in a study of shared clonotypes between healthy human individuals. Sequencing was performed with immunoSEQ multiplex PCR; in TCRdb, only in-frame clones are kept and a portion is missing. This table holds about 2 million clones, approximately 94% found once. Positive CCR7 selection of CD45RO-negative cells yielded the naive CD8 cells, and terminally differentiated effector memory CD45RA+ cells were excluded. Material: naive CD8+ T cells sorted from blood. The receptors originated from a man younger than 35 in good health.

In this sample, this clone turned up once. This rearrangement joins TRBV4-2 to TRBJ1-3; D not certain. The ends were cut back, 2 bases at V and 2 bases at J, with 13 bases in the middle. The CDR3 has 16 amino acids. In germline, CDR1 is LGHNA, CDR2 YNFKEQ. CDR3 loop: CASSQKGEGTGNTIYF. The CDR3 nucleotides are TGTGCCAGCAGCCAAAAAGGTGAAGGGACTGGAAACACCATATATTTT.

The J gene is TRBJ2-1, the V gene TRBV6-5; D is ambiguous. This CDR3 comprises 13 residues. V was shortened by 6 bases and J by 5 bases, with 11 bases between the two germline ends. CDR1 MNHEY and CDR2 SVGAGI come from the germline V gene. CDR3 nucleotides: TGTGCCAGCAGCCTTGACCAGCACAATGAGCAGTTCTTC. Its protein is CASSLDQHNEQFF.

The chain is built from TRBV27 and TRBJ2-7, with D possibly TRBD1 on 6 matching bases. Trimming removed 4 bases at V and 4 bases at J, with 14 bases between. Germline V gene sequence: CDR1 MNHEY, CDR2 SMNVEV (reference sequence). There are 14 residues in the CDR3. CDR3 amino acids: CASSYRDTSYEQYF. The CDR3 bases are TGTGCCAGCAGTTACCGGGACACCAGTTACGAGCAGTACTTC.

This chain joins TRBV13 and TRBJ1-2; D unresolved. Trimming pared 0 bases from V and 4 bases from J, leaving 9 bases between. This CDR3 is 14 amino acids long. CDR1 PRHDT and CDR2 FYEKMQ come from the germline V gene (reference sequence). CDR3 in amino acids: CASSLGRTLYGYTF. The CDR3 region has the DNA TGTGCCAGCAGCTTAGGGCGGACCCTCTATGGCTACACCTTC.

The chain combines TRBV6-5 with TRBJ1-1, with D hard to call. V was trimmed by 2 bases and J by 3 bases, leaving 10 bases between them. The CDR3 loop spans 14 amino acids. Germline V gives CDR1 MNHEY, CDR2 SVGAGI. The CDR3 nucleotides are TGTGCCAGCAGTTACAACAATCGGTACACTGAAGCTTTCTTT. Protein product: CASSYNNRYTEAFF.

Worth noting for this clone: At the DNA level, this CDR3 is encoded by other sequences in the same sample as well. The J gene is TRBJ2-1, the V gene TRBV27; 11 bases match TRBD2. This CDR3 has 15 residues. Germline CDR1 and CDR2: MNHEY and SMNVEV (reference sequence). J was trimmed by 7 bases and V by 4 bases; bases with no gene match: 6. In DNA, the CDR3 is TGTGCCAGCAGTTCGGGGACTAGCGGTCTGAATGAGCAGTTCTTC. It specifies CASSSGTSGLNEQFF.

The gene calls are TRBV13 and TRBJ1-1, with 7 bases identical to TRBD1. Germline V gene sequence: CDR1 PRHDT, CDR2 FYEKMQ (reference sequence). With V trimmed by 2 bases and J by 3 bases, 3 bases remained unmatched. CDR3 length: 14 amino acids. CDR3 nucleotide sequence: TGTGCCAGCAGCTTAAACAGGGGAGACACTGAAGCTTTCTTT. Translating gives CASSLNRGDTEAFF. Variable domain in full (rest from reference TRBV13 and TRBJ1-1): AAGVIQSPRHLIKEKRETATLKCYPIPRHDTVYWYQQGPGQDPQFLISFYEKMQSDKGSIPDRFSAQQFSDYHSELNMSSLELGDSALYFCASSLNRGDTEAFFGQGTRLTVV.

The genes are TRBV7-8 and TRBJ2-5, with D perhaps assigned TRBD1 or TRBD2 (5 bases each). Germline CDR1 reads SGHVS; CDR2 reads FQNEAQ. This CDR3 region has 16 residues. The V and J ends lost 3 bases and 4 bases respectively, with 18 bases between them. CDR3 nucleotides: TGTGCCAGCAGCTTGAACTCCGGGACGCTCTCAGAGACCCAGTACTTC. As protein: CASSLNSGTLSETQYF.

The chain recombines TRBV12-5 with TRBJ1-1; D uncertain. V lost 2 bases and J 5 bases, leaving 12 bases between the germline ends. Germline CDR1 LGHNT, CDR2 FRNRAP. CDR3 length: 14 amino acids. CDR3 bases: TGTGCTAGTGGTTTGCAGGCCTCGTGGACTGAAGCTTTCTTT. Residues: CASGLQASWTEAFF.

The rearrangement links TRBV7-2 to TRBJ2-3; a weak D match, TRBD1 (5 bases). V lost 1 base and J lost 2, with 13 bases in between. CDR1 and CDR2 from the germline V gene are SGHTA and FQGNSA. This CDR3 region has 16 residues. CDR3 DNA sequence: TGTGCCAGCAGCTTAGATCCTGCAGGGCTCACAGATACGCAGTATTTT. It yields the protein CASSLDPAGLTDTQYF. The variable domain in full, with the rest retrieved from reference TRBV7-2 and TRBJ2-3, is GAGVSQSPSNKVTEKGKDVELRCDPISGHTALYWYRQSLGQGLEFLIYFQGNSAPDKSGLPSDRFSAERTGGSVSTLTIQRTQQEDSAVYLCASSLDPAGLTDTQYFGPGTRLTVL.

The chain joins TRBV5-6 to TRBJ2-7; no clear D. The germline V and J ends were trimmed by 4 bases and 6 bases, with 11 bases remaining between them. CDR3 length: 12 amino acids. Germline CDR1 SGHDT, CDR2 YYEEEE. DNA for the CDR3: TGTGCCAGCAGCGTGGGTGGGGTCGAGCAGTACTTC. Protein: CASSVGGVEQYF.

The table lists this clone with a count of one. The J gene is TRBJ2-5, the V gene TRBV7-9; D gene ambiguous. V lost 1 base and J 2 bases, leaving 11 bases between the germline ends. The CDR3 totals 15 residues. The germline V gene has CDR1 SEHNR and CDR2 FQNEAQ (reference sequence). This chain's CDR3 is CASSLGTNPQETQYF. The CDR3 nucleotides read TGTGCCAGCAGCTTAGGGACGAACCCGCAAGAGACCCAGTACTTC.

The genes are TRBV7-8 and TRBJ2-1, with 12 bases lining up with TRBD2. CDR1 and CDR2 (germline): SGHVS, FQNEAQ. The CDR3 consists of 19 residues. Trimming at V came to 5 bases and at J to 0 bases, leaving 11 bases not matched to a gene. CDR3 nucleotides: TGTGCCAGCAGCCCCAGACTAGCGGGGGACCCGAGCTCCTACAATGAGCAGTTCTTC. Its protein is CASSPRLAGDPSSYNEQFF.

This chain joins TRBV2 and TRBJ2-2, with TRBD1 matching over 8 bases. In germline, CDR1 is SNHLY, CDR2 FYNNEI. The trim removed 2 bases at V and 5 bases at J, leaving 7 bases unmatched. There are 16 residues in the CDR3. The DNA of the CDR3 is TGTGCCAGCAGTGAATCTCCCCAGGGGGCAACCGGGGAGCTGTTTTTT. It codes for CASSESPQGATGELFF.

Worth noting for this clone: At one boundary the junction diverges from the germline segment, which might be a read error. The chain is built from TRBV15 and TRBJ2-5, with D possibly matching TRBD1 (5 bases). The CDR3 consists of 16 residues. Germline V gives CDR1 LNHNV, CDR2 YYDKDF (reference sequence). In nucleotides, the CDR3 is TGTGCCACCAGTAGAGATCCTAAGACAGTTCAAGAGACCCAGTACTTC. Translated: CATSRDPKTVQETQYF.